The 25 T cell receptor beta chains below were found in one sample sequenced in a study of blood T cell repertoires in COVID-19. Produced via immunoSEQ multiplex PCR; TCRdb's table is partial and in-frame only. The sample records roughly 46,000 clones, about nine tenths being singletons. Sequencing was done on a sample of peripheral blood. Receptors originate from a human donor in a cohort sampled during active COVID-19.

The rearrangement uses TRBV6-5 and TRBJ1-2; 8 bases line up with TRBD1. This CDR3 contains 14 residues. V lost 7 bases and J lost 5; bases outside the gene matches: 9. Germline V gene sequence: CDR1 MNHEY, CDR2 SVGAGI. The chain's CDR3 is CASTLGQGSYGYTF. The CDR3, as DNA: TGTGCCAGCACCTTAGGACAGGGTAGTTATGGCTACACCTTC.

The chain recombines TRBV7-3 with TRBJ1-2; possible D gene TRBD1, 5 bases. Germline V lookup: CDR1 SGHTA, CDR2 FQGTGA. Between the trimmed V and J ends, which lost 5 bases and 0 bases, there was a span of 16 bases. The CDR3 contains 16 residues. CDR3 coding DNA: TGTGCCAGCAGCCCTGGTGGTGGGGCAACTAACTATGGCTACACCTTC. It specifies CASSPGGGATNYGYTF.

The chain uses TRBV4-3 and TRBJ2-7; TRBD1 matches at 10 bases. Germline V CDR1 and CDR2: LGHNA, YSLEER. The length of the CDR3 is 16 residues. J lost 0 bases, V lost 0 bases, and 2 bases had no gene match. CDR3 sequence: CASSQDWDRGSYEQYF. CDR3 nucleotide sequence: TGCGCCAGCAGCCAAGATTGGGACAGGGGCTCCTACGAGCAGTACTTC.

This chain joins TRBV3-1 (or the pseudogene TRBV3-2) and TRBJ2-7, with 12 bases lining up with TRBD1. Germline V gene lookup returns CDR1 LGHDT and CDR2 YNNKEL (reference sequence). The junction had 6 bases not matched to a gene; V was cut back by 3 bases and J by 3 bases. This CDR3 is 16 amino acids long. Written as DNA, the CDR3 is TGTGCCAGCAGCCACTCGGGACAGGGGGCGTACTACGAGCAGTACTTC. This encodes CASSHSGQGAYYEQYF.

The chain's CDR3 is CAWSVRTGASSGNTIYF. The CDR3 nucleotides read TGTGCCTGGAGTGTACGTACAGGGGCTAGCTCTGGAAACACCATATATTTT. V and J are TRBV30 and TRBJ1-3, with 7 positions matching TRBD1. The J segment lost 0 bases and the V segment lost 0 bases, leaving 8 bases of the junction unmatched. Germline lookup yields CDR1 GTSNPN and CDR2 SVGIG (reference sequence). The CDR3 extends over 17 amino acids. The full variable domain, its missing parts supplied by reference TRBV30 and TRBJ1-3, is SQTIHQWPATLVQPVGSPLSLECTVEGTSNPNLYWYRQAAGRGLQLLFYSVGIGQISSEVPQNLSASRPQDRQFILSSKKLLLSDSGFYLCAWSVRTGASSGNTIYFGEGSWLTVV.

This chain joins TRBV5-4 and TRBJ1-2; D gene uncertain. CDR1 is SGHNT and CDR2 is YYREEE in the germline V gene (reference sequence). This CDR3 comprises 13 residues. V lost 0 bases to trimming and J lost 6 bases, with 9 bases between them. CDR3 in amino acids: CASSLGGNDGYTF. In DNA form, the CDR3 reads TGTGCCAGCAGCTTGGGAGGGAACGATGGCTACACCTTC.

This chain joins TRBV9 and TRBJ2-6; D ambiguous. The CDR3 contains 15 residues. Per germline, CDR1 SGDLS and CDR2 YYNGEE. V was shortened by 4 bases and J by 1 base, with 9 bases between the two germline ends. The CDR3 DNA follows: TGTGCCAGCAGCCTAGGGCGGTCTGGGGCCAACGTCCTGACTTTC. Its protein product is CASSLGRSGANVLTF. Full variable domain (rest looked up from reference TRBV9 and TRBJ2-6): DSGVTQTPKHLITATGQRVTLRCSPRSGDLSVYWYQQSLDQGLQFLIQYYNGEERAKGNILERFSAQQFPDLHSELNLSSLELGDSALYFCASSLGRSGANVLTFGAGSRLTVL.

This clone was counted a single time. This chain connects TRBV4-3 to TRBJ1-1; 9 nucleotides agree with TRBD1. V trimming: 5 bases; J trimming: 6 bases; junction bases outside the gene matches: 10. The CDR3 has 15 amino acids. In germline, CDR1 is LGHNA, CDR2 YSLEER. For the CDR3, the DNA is TGCGCCAGCAGCAAGGGACAGGGATACATTCCTGAAGCTTTCTTT. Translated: CASSKGQGYIPEAFF.

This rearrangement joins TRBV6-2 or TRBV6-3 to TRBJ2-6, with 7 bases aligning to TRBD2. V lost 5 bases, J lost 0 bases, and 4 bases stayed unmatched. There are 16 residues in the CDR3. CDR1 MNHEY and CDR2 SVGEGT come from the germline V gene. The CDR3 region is CASSPRGDSGANVLTF. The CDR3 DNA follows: TGTGCCAGCAGTCCCCGGGGGGACTCTGGGGCCAACGTCCTGACTTTC.

The CDR3 region has the DNA TGTGCCAGTAATGAGGCCATTCACTATGGCTACACCTTC. Residues: CASNEAIHYGYTF. The chain employs TRBV2 and TRBJ1-2, with D hard to call. Trimming removed 9 bases at V and 3 bases at J, with 14 bases between. CDR3 size: 13 residues. Germline V gene lookup returns CDR1 SNHLY and CDR2 FYNNEI.

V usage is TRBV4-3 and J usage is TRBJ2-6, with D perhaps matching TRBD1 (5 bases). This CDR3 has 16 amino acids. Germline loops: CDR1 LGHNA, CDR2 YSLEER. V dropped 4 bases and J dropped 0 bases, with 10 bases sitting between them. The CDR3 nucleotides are TGCGCCAGCAGCCCGTCCAGGGTCTCTGGGGCCAACGTCCTGACTTTC. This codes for CASSPSRVSGANVLTF.

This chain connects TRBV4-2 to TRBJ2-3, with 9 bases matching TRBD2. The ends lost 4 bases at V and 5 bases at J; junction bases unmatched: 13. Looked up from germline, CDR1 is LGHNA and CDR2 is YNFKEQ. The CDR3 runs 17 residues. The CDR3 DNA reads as TGTGCCAGCAGCCTTACGAGGTCGCGGGAGGGCCAAGATACGCAGTATTTT. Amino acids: CASSLTRSREGQDTQYF.

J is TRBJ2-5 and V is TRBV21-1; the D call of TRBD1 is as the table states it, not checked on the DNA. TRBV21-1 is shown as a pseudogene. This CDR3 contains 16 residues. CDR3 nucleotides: TGTGCCAGCAGCAAAACCCTAGACAGGGGGGAAGAGACCCAGTACTTC. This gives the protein CASSKTLDRGEETQYF.

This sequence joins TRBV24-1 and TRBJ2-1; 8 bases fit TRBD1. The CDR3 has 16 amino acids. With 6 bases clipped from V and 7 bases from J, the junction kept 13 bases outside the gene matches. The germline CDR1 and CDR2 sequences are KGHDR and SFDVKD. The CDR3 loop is CATSPRDRRGANEQFF. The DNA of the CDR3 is TGTGCCACCAGTCCCCGGGACAGGAGGGGGGCAAATGAGCAGTTCTTC.

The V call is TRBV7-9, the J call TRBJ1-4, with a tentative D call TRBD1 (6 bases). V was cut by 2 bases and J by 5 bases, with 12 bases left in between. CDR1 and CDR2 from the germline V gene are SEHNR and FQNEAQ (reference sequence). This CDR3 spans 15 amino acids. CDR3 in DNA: TGTGCCAGCAGCTTAAGAGTAGGGGGAAATGAAAAACTGTTTTTT. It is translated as CASSLRVGGNEKLFF.

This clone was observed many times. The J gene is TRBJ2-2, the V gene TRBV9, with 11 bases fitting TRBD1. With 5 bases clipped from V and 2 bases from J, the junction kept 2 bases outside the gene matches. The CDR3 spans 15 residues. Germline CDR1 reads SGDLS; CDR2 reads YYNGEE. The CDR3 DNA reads TGTGCCAGCAGTCGGACAGGGGGCAACACCGGGGAGCTGTTTTTT. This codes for CASSRTGGNTGELFF.

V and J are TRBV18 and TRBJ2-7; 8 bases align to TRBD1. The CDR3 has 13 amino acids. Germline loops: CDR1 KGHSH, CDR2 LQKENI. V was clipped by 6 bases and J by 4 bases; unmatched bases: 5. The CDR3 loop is CASSAGGGYEQYF. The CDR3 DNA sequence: TGTGCCAGCTCCGCAGGGGGCGGGTACGAGCAGTACTTC.

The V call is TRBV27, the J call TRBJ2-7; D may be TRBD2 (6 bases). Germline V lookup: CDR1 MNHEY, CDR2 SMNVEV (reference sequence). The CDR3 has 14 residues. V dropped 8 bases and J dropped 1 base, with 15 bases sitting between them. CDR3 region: CASSPGRGSYEQYF. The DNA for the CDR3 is TGTGCCAGCTCTCCGGGACGGGGGTCCTACGAGCAGTACTTC.

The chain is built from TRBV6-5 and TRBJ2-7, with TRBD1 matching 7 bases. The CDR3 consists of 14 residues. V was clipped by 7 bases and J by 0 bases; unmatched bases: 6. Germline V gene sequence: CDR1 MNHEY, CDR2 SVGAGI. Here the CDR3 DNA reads TGTGCCAGCAATTATCGGGACAGCTCCTACGAGCAGTACTTC. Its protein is CASNYRDSSYEQYF.

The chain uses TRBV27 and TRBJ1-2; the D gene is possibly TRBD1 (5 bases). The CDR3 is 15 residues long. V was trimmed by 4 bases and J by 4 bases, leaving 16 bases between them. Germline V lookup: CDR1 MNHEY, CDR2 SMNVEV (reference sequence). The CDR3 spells CASSSRTPAAYGYTF. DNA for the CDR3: TGTGCCAGCAGTTCCCGGACACCGGCGGCCTATGGCTACACCTTC.

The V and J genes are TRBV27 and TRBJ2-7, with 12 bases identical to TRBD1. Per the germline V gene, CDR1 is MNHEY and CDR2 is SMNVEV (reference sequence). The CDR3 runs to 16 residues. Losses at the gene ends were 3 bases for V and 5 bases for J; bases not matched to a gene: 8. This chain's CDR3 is CASSFWGTGGGNEQYF. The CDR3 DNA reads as TGTGCCAGCAGTTTTTGGGGGACAGGGGGCGGGAACGAGCAGTACTTC.

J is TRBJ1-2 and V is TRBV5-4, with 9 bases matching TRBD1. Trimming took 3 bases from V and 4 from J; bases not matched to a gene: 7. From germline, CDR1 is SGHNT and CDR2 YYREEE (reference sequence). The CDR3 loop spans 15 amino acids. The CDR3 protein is CASSSGGQGTYGYTF. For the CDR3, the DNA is TGTGCCAGCAGCTCCGGGGGACAGGGCACCTATGGCTACACCTTC.

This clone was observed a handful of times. The CDR3 is CASSQDFDSGRQETQYF. CDR3 DNA sequence: TGTGCCAGCAGCCAAGATTTCGATAGCGGGAGGCAAGAGACCCAGTACTTC. The V and J genes are TRBV14 and TRBJ2-5, with 10 bases identical to TRBD2. Germline CDR1 reads SGHDN; CDR2 reads FVKESK. This CDR3 contains 17 residues. J lost 2 bases, V lost 0 bases, and 6 bases had no gene match.

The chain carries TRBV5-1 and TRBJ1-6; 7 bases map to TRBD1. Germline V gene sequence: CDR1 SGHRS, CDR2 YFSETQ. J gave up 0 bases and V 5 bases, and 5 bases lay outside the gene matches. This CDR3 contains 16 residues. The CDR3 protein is CASRAGTDSYNSPLHF. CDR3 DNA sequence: TGCGCCAGCAGGGCCGGGACAGACTCCTATAATTCACCCCTCCACTTT.

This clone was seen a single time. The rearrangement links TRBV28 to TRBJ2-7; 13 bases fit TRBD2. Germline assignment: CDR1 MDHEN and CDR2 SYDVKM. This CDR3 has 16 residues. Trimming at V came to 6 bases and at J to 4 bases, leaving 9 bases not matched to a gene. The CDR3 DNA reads TGTGCCAGCAGCTCGACGGGACTAGCGGGGTTATACGAGCAGTACTTC. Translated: CASSSTGLAGLYEQYF.